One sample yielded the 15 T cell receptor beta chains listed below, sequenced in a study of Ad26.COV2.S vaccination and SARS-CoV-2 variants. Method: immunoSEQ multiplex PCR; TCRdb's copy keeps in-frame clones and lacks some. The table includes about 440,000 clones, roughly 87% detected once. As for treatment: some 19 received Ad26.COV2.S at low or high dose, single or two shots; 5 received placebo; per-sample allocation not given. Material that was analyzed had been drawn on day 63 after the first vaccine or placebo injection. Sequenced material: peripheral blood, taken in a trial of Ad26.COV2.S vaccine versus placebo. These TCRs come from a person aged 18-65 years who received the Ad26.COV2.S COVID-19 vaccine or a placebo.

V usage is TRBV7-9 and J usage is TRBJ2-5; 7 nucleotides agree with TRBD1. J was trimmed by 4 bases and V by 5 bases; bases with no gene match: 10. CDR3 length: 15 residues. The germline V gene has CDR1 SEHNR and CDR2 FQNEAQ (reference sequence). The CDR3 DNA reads TGTGCCAGCAGCCTACAGGGGTGTCTTGGAGAGACCCAGTACTTC. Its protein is CASSLQGCLGETQYF.

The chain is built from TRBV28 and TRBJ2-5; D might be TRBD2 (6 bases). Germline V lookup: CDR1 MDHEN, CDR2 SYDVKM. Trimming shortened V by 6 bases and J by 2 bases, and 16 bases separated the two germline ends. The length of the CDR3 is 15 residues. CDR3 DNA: TGTGCCAGCAGCGGGCCGGGGGAACCACAAGAGACCCAGTACTTC. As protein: CASSGPGEPQETQYF.

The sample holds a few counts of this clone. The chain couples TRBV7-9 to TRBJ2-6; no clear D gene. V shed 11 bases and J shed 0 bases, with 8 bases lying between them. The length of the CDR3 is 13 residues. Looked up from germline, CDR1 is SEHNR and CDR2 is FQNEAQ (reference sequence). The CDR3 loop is CAGWGSGANVLTF. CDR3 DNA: TGTGCCGGGTGGGGCTCTGGGGCCAACGTCCTGACTTTC.

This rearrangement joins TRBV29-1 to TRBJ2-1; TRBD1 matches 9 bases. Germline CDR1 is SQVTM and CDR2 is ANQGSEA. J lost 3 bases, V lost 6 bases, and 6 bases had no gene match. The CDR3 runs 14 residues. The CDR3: CSVGQGRLYNEQFF. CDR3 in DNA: TGCAGCGTAGGACAGGGGCGCCTCTACAATGAGCAGTTCTTC.

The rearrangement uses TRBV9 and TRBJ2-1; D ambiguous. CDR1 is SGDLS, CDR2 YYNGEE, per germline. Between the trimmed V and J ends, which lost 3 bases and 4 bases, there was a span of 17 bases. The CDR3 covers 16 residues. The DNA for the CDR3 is TGTGCCAGCAGCGGGGGTCCTTTCCCTCGTTACAATGAGCAGTTCTTC. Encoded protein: CASSGGPFPRYNEQFF.

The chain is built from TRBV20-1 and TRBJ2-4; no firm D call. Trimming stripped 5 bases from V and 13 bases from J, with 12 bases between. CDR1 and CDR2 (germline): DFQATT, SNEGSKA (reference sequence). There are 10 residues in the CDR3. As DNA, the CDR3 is TGCAGTGCTTCGGACCGAAGACAGTACTTC. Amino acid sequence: CSASDRRQYF.

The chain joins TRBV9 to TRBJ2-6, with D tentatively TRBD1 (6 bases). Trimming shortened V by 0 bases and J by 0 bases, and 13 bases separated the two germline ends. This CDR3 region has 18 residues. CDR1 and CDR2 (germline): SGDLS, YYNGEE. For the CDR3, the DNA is TGTGCCAGCAGCGTAGTTCCAGGGGACCGCTCTGGGGCCAACGTCCTGACTTTC. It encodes CASSVVPGDRSGANVLTF. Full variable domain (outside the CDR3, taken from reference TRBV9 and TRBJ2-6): DSGVTQTPKHLITATGQRVTLRCSPRSGDLSVYWYQQSLDQGLQFLIQYYNGEERAKGNILERFSAQQFPDLHSELNLSSLELGDSALYFCASSVVPGDRSGANVLTFGAGSRLTVL.

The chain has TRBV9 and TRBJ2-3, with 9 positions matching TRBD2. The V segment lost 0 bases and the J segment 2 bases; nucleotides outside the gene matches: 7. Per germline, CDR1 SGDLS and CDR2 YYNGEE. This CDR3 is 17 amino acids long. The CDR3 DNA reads TGTGCCAGCAGCGTAGGACGTAGCGGGGGATCCACAGATACGCAGTATTTT. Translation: CASSVGRSGGSTDTQYF. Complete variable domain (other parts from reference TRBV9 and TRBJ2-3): DSGVTQTPKHLITATGQRVTLRCSPRSGDLSVYWYQQSLDQGLQFLIQYYNGEERAKGNILERFSAQQFPDLHSELNLSSLELGDSALYFCASSVGRSGGSTDTQYFGPGTRLTVL.

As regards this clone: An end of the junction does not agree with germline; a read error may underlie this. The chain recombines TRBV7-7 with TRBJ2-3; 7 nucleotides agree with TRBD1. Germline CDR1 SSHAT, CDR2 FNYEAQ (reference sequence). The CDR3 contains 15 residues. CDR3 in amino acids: CASSRGQVGTDTQYF. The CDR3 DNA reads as TGTGCTAGCAGCCGCGGACAGGTGGGGACAGATACGCAGTATTTT.

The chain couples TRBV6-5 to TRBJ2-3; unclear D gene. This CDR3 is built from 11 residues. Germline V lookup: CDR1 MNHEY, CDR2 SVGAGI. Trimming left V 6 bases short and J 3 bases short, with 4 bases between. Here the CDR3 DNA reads TGTGCCAGCAGATATACAGATACGCAGTATTTT. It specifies CASRYTDTQYF.

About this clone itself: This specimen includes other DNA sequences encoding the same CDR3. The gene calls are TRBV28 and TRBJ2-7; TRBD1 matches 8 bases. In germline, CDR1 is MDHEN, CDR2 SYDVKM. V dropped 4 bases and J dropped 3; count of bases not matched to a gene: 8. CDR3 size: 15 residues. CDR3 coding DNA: TGTGCCAGCAGTTCATCGGGGACAGGATTCTACGAGCAGTACTTC. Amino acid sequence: CASSSSGTGFYEQYF.

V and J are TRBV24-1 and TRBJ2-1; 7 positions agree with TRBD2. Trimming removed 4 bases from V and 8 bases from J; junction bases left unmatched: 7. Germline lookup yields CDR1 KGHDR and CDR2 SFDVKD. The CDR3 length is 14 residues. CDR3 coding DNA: TGTGCCACCAGTGAATTCGGACTAGGCGATGAGCAGTTCTTC. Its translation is CATSEFGLGDEQFF.

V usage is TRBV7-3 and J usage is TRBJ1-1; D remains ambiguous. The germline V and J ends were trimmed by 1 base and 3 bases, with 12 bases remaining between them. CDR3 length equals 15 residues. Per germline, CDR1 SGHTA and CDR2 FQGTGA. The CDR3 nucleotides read TGTGCCAGCAGCTTAATTTCTTCTGAAGACACTGAAGCTTTCTTT. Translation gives CASSLISSEDTEAFF.

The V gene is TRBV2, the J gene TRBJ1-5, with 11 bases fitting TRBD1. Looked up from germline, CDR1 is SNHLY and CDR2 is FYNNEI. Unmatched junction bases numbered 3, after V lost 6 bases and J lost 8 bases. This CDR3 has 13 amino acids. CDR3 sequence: CASRGTGGKPQHF. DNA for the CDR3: TGTGCCAGCAGGGGGACAGGGGGAAAGCCCCAGCATTTT.

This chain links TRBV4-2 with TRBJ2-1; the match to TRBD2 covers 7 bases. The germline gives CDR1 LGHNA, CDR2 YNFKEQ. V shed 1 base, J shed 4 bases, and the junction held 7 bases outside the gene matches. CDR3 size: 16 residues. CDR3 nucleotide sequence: TGTGCCAGCAGCCAAGTGGGGGGAGGGCGATACAATGAGCAGTTCTTC. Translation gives CASSQVGGGRYNEQFF.